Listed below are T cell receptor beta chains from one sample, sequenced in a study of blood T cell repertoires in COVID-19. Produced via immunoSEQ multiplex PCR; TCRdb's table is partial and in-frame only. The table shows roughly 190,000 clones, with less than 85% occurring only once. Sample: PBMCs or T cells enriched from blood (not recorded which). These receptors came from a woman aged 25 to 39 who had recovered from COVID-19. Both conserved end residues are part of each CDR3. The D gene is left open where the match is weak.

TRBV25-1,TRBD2,CASSDHWERDSTDTQYF
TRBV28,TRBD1,CASSSPGTGKEAFF
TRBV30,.,CAWMDSWNEKLFF
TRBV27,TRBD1,CASSPRTGHQPQHF
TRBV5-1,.,CASSLGGPGTEAFF
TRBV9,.,CASSAGSGETQYF
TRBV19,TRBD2,CASSIDYSGGANGELFF
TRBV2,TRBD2,CASSGRASGRLNTGELFF
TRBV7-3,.,CASSTEFSSYNEQFF
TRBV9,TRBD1,CASSTGTDLLNTEAFF
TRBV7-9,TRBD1,CASTHSGQGASHNEKLFF
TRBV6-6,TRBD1,CASSQDRGANQPQHF
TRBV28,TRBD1,CASSFGLEQGRSLYMNTEAFF
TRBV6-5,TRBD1,CASRETGIYGYTF
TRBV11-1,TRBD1,CASSLKTGSLPGYTF
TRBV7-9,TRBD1,CASSTSGGYQPQHF
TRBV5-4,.,CASSFPTTDTQYF
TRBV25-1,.,CASNRQFTDTQYF
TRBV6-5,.,CASSFSRGHQNSPLHF
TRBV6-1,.,CASSAGLQGIGYGYTF
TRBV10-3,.,CATLKNMNTEAFF
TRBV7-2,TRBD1,CASSLGQGRLNEQFF
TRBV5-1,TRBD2,CASSLAAGEPYNEQFF
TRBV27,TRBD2,CASSLRGSGRPANTGELFF
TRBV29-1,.,CSVGETQGPDTQYF
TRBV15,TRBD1,CATSRPDRGYETQYF
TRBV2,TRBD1,CASSETRTGTQPQHF
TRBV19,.,CASTEQGIGSPLHF
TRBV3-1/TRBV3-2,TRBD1,CASSQVSGGETQYF
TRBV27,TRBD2,CASSYLAGGSNEQFF